This TCR beta chain comes out of a study of blood T cell repertoires in COVID-19. Study-wide background: Acute and convalescent COVID-19 samples came from the United States, Italy and Spain. From T cells, B-cell-depleted T cells, or PBMCs came the material, which was cDNA or gDNA.

Only in-frame clones appear in the TCRdb table, and some are missing; sequencing was by immunoSEQ multiplex PCR. The sample carries roughly 160,000 clones, approximately 88% recorded once. V shed 4 bases and J shed 4 bases, with 11 bases lying between them. Germline V gives CDR1 SGHNT, CDR2 YYREEE (reference sequence). This CDR3 has 13 residues. This sequence was found in an older woman who had recovered from COVID-19. The chain links TRBV5-4 to TRBJ1-2; D is possibly TRBD1 (6 bases). Sequencing input: peripheral blood. This CDR3 reads CASSTGTPYGYTF. For the CDR3, the DNA is TGTGCCAGCAGCACAGGGACACCCTATGGCTACACCTTC. Looking up the rest from reference TRBV5-4 and TRBJ1-2 gives the full variable domain: ETGVTQSPTHLIKTRGQQVTLRCSSQSGHNTVSWYQQALGQGPQFIFQYYREEENGRGNFPPRFSGLQFPNYSSELNVNALELDDSALYLCASSTGTPYGYTFGSGTRLTVV.